This TCR beta chain is drawn from a study of blood T cells in healthy people across ages. General study results and limits: The unknown donor CMV status may have confounded expanded clonotype changes. There were more naive CD4+ cells and higher diversity in long-lived donors than in aged donors.

This CDR3 has 15 amino acids. V gave up 1 base and J gave up 1 base, with 10 bases separating them. The germline gives CDR1 SGHNT, CDR2 YENEEA. The use of a sample-barcoded 5' primer and a J-beta primer mix characterized a second PCR of roughly 6 to 11 cycles. Per sample, CDR3-containing paired-end reads numbered at least 3 million. Each CDR3 protein gets one entry after TCRdb re-called the 5' RACE reads with MiXCR. The sample consists of around 1,900,000 distinct CDR3 sequences, around 40% of them appearing once. Note on this clonotype: What it binds is unknown.

Russia was home to the donors, healthy Caucasian individuals aged about 6 to 90. The sequence came from a human donor in good health. V gene TRBV11-3 combines with J gene TRBJ1-2; unclear D gene. Sample: blood. DNA for the CDR3: TGTGCCAGCAGCTTAGGGCCTTCGGTTAACTATGGCTACACCTTC. Translated: CASSLGPSVNYGYTF.